The entry that follows covers one T cell receptor (beta chain) sequence. The target antigen is unknown. Patients were excluded for autoimmune disease history or systemic immunosuppression. Baseline was the first blood sampling point, followed by cycle 4 day 1 and cycle 7 day 1. Method: immunoSEQ multiplex PCR; TCRdb's copy keeps in-frame clones and lacks some. The data hold about 48,000 clones, with around 85% observed a single time. This record comes from a study of OX40 agonist ivuxolimab in advanced cancers. Turning to the study itself: As their treatment, patients were administered ivuxolimab, an agonistic anti-OX40 (CD134) antibody. Overall study results and limits: Expanded clones tended on average to be more numerous among CD8+ T cells than CD4+.

CDR3 size: 14 residues. The V segment lost 6 bases and the J segment 6 bases; nucleotides outside the gene matches: 9. From germline, CDR1 is MNHEY and CDR2 SVGAGI. This sample comprised CD4+ or CD8+ T cells sorted from blood, obtained in a trial of the OX40 agonist ivuxolimab. The clonotype was recovered from an adult with an advanced solid tumor such as melanoma, head and neck, liver or kidney cancer. The gene calls are TRBV6-5 and TRBJ2-7; 9 bases align to TRBD1. The CDR3 DNA follows: TGTGCCAGCAGATCAGCAGGACAGGGGTTCGAGCAGTACTTC. Its protein product is CASRSAGQGFEQYF.